These T cell receptor beta chains were read from a single sample in a study of neurological immune-mediated disorders. TCRdb itself ran the 5' RACE reads through MiXCR, one entry per CDR3 protein. The sample carries 55,000 to 65,000 distinct CDR3 sequences, approximately 11% recorded once. The sample taken for sequencing was PBMCs. The receptors were gathered from a woman aged 55 to 70 with HTLV-1-associated myelopathy (HAM/TSP). Each CDR3 is given with its conserved first and last residue. A D gene is named only where the DNA matches it firmly. Clone size is shown for a subset of rows, as once, few, many or a class of expanded clone.

v_gene,d_gene,j_gene,abundance,CDR3nt,CDR3aa
TRBV20-1,NA,TRBJ2-7,many,TGCAGTGCTCGGACTACCTTAAGGGAGCAGTACTTC,CSARTTLREQYF
TRBV28,NA,TRBJ1-1,many,TGTGCCAGCAGTTTCGAATCGGGGGGGGACACTGAAGCTTTCTTT,CASSFESGGDTEAFF
TRBV5-1,NA,TRBJ2-3,many,TGCGCCAGCAGCTTGGGGGGATCATTCACAGATACGCAGTATTTT,CASSLGGSFTDTQYF
TRBV20-1,TRBD2,TRBJ2-2,many,TGCAGTGCTTCCGGGACTAGCGGGAGCGAGCTGTTTTTT,CSASGTSGSELFF
TRBV28,TRBD2,TRBJ2-7,many,TGTGCCAGCAGTTTCCGGGCTAGCGGGCCCTACGAGCAGTACTTC,CASSFRASGPYEQYF
TRBV2,TRBD1,TRBJ2-2,many,TGTGCCAGCACCCTCCGGGACAGGGGGCTAGGCGGGGAGCTGTTTTTT,CASTLRDRGLGGELFF
TRBV5-6,TRBD1,TRBJ1-1,many,TGTGCCAGCAGTTCCGAGGGGGCGAACACTGAAGCTTTCTTT,CASSSEGANTEAFF
TRBV6-6,NA,TRBJ1-1,many,TGTGCCAGCAGTTACCGAGGTACGGCTGAAGCTTTCTTT,CASSYRGTAEAFF
TRBV5-6,NA,TRBJ2-7,many,TGTGCCAGCTCCCTGGGGGAGACAGTTGGCAACGAGCAGTACTTC,CASSLGETVGNEQYF
TRBV28,NA,TRBJ2-5,many,TGTGCCAGCAGTTCGCACCCAGGGGGGGCGTCCCAAGAGACCCAGTACTTC,CASSSHPGGASQETQYF
TRBV28,NA,TRBJ2-7,many,TGTGCCAGCAGTTTAAGTTCCCCCCGCTACGAGCAGTACTTC,CASSLSSPRYEQYF
TRBV20-1,NA,TRBJ2-7,many,TGCAGTGCTAGAGATGTCTACGAGCAGTACTTC,CSARDVYEQYF
TRBV20-1,NA,TRBJ1-1,NA,TGCAGTGCTTCGGGGTGCTGCCTGAGGGCTGAAGCTTTCTTT,CSASGCCLRAEAFF
TRBV28,NA,TRBJ2-1,medium-sized,TGTGCCAGCAGTTTAGGGCAGGGGTCGGGAAATGAGCAGTTCTTC,CASSLGQGSGNEQFF
TRBV29-1,NA,TRBJ2-7,many,TGCAGCGTTGAAGATCAAACAGACTACGAGCAGTACTTC,CSVEDQTDYEQYF
TRBV10-3,NA,TRBJ2-7,many,TGTGCCATCAGTGATGGCTACGAGCAGTACTTC,CAISDGYEQYF
TRBV6-1,NA,TRBJ1-2,many,TGTGCCAGCAAGTTCCGGGGCGAATTTCTCTCCTATGGCTACACCTTC,CASKFRGEFLSYGYTF
TRBV25-1,TRBD1,TRBJ2-1,many,TGTGCCAGCAGTGAAAGGGACAGCTACAATGAGCAGTTCTTC,CASSERDSYNEQFF
TRBV5-1,NA,TRBJ2-5,few,TGCGCCAGCAGCTGGTGGGGGAGGATAGCGGAATCCCAAGAGACCCAGTACTTC,CASSWWGRIAESQETQYF
TRBV2,NA,TRBJ2-7,few,TGTGCCAGCAGTGACGGAAAGTACGAGCAGTACTTC,CASSDGKYEQYF
TRBV7-8,NA,TRBJ1-2,many,TGTGCCAGCAGCTTAGCGCTTCAGGGTGCAATTCTCTATGGCTACACCTTC,CASSLALQGAILYGYTF
TRBV18,TRBD2,TRBJ2-1,NA,TGTGCCAGCTCACCGAACCCAGGGACTAGTGGGTACAATGAGCAGTTCTTC,CASSPNPGTSGYNEQFF
TRBV29-1,TRBD2,TRBJ2-7,NA,TGCAGCGTCGGGACTAGCGGGATCGCCTGGGAGCAGTACTTC,CSVGTSGIAWEQYF
TRBV20-1,TRBD2,TRBJ2-1,many,TGCAGTGGGTACTCGGGACTAGTCTCCAATGAGCAGTTCTTC,CSGYSGLVSNEQFF
TRBV12-3/TRBV12-4,NA,TRBJ2-5,few,TGTGCCAGCAGGGGGGGACTGGCCAGTATGGAGACCCAGTACTTC,CASRGGLASMETQYF
TRBV7-2,TRBD1,TRBJ2-5,NA,TGTGCCAGCAGTAATCGTACCGGGACAGGGTGGCAGACCCAGTACTTC,CASSNRTGTGWQTQYF
TRBV29-1,TRBD1,TRBJ2-5,many,TGCAGCGTTGAAGAAGGGACAGGCCTAGAGACCCAGTACTTC,CSVEEGTGLETQYF
TRBV7-2,NA,TRBJ1-4,many,TGTGCCAGCAGCTTACAGGGGACCATTGAAAAACTGTTTTTT,CASSLQGTIEKLFF